This TCR beta chain was sequenced during a study of blood T cells in healthy people across ages. Study results and limitations: The CMV status of each donor remained undetermined, and this could have confounded shifts in expanded clonotypes.

The individuals who served as donors were healthy Caucasians living in Russia, aged roughly 6 to 90. No fewer than 5.5 micrograms of total RNA were isolated from every sample. Between the trimmed V and J ends, which lost 3 bases and 2 bases, there was a span of 8 bases. The CDR3 extends over 13 amino acids. A sample-barcoded 5' primer and a J-beta primer mix were used in a second PCR of about 7 to 12 cycles. A tag from a template-switch adaptor with 12 random nucleotides marked each cDNA molecule. Using its own MiXCR run on the 5' RACE reads, TCRdb lists one record per CDR3 protein. Among about 780,000 distinct CDR3 sequences listed, approximately 65% were seen once. There are a few counts of this clonotype. What it recognizes is unknown.

Sequencing was done on a sample of blood. The clonotype comes from a man younger than 45 in good health. The chain uses TRBV12-3 or TRBV12-4 and TRBJ2-7; D is possibly TRBD2 (5 bases). The CDR3 is CASSFELAYEQYF. Here the CDR3 DNA reads TGTGCCAGCAGTTTTGAACTAGCCTACGAGCAGTACTTC.